The clone carrying this TCR beta chain occurred once. Its target is unknown. These data are taken from a study of cytotoxic CD8 clonotypes in ibrutinib-treated CLL. Study-level background: For this cohort, patients were ten to eleven relapsed/refractory and some 15 treatment-naive, while under 18 were IGHV unmutated. Response sampling took place at median 12 months of treatment, range 6 to 36. Study results and limitations: Age-matched healthy donor levels were exceeded by baseline clonality, which tracked circulating CD8+ T-cell counts.

V lost 1 base, J lost 7 bases, and 12 bases stayed unmatched. The V gene's germline CDR1 is PRHDT and CDR2 FYEKMQ (reference sequence). The CDR3 contains 17 residues. Sequencing used immunoSEQ multiplex PCR; TCRdb keeps in-frame clones, though not all of them. The data show about 310,000 clones, 80% seen once. The sample here was PBMCs, taken before ibrutinib treatment. The origin of this receptor is a human donor with chronic lymphocytic leukemia. V usage is TRBV13 and J usage is TRBJ2-1, with 8 bases aligning to TRBD1. The CDR3 is CASSLDTLGQALNEQFF. CDR3 nucleotides: TGTGCCAGCAGCTTAGACACGTTGGGACAGGCACTGAATGAGCAGTTCTTC.